These T cell receptor beta chains were read from a single sample in a study of blood T cell repertoires in COVID-19. Sequenced by immunoSEQ multiplex PCR; TCRdb stores in-frame clones only, minus some. This sample carries about 140,000 clones, under 85% of them seen once, and the ten largest clones take 1.5% to 2%. Sequenced input: PBMCs or T cells enriched from blood (not recorded which). The receptors were sampled from a woman aged 18-30 years who had been exposed to COVID-19. Both conserved end residues are part of each CDR3. The order of the fields is J gene, D gene, V gene, clone size, CDR3 DNA, CDR3 protein. The D gene is left open where the match is weak. Clone size appears in some rows only: once, few, many, or a class for an expanded clone.

j_gene: TRBJ1-2; d_gene: TRBD1; v_gene: TRBV28; abundance: NA; CDR3nt: TGTGCCAGCAGTTCCAGGGGGAGAGCTAACTATGGCTACACCTTC; CDR3aa: CASSSRGRANYGYTF
j_gene: TRBJ2-5; d_gene: NA; v_gene: TRBV6-1; abundance: NA; CDR3nt: TGTGCCAGCAGTGACAGGCCGCAAGAGACCCAGTACTTC; CDR3aa: CASSDRPQETQYF
j_gene: TRBJ1-2; d_gene: TRBD1; v_gene: TRBV27; abundance: NA; CDR3nt: TGTGCCAGCAGCCGCCGACCCCAGACAGGGGCAAACTATGGCTACACCTTC; CDR3aa: CASSRRPQTGANYGYTF
j_gene: TRBJ1-2; d_gene: NA; v_gene: TRBV5-4; abundance: NA; CDR3nt: TGTGCCAGCAGCCTGGACAGCTCTAACTATGGCTACACCTTC; CDR3aa: CASSLDSSNYGYTF
j_gene: TRBJ2-7; d_gene: NA; v_gene: TRBV2; abundance: once; CDR3nt: TGTGCCAGCAGGGAAAAGGAGGCGGGCGAGCAGTACTTC; CDR3aa: CASREKEAGEQYF
j_gene: TRBJ2-7; d_gene: TRBD2; v_gene: TRBV5-5; abundance: NA; CDR3nt: TGTGCCAGCAGCTTCGGAGCGGGGACGAGCGAGCAGTACTTC; CDR3aa: CASSFGAGTSEQYF
j_gene: TRBJ2-7; d_gene: NA; v_gene: TRBV12-3/TRBV12-4; abundance: NA; CDR3nt: TGTGCCAGCAGCGCAGGGGAGACCTACGAGCAGTACTTC; CDR3aa: CASSAGETYEQYF
j_gene: TRBJ1-1; d_gene: NA; v_gene: TRBV20-1; abundance: NA; CDR3nt: TGCAGTGCTATTCACATTGAAGCTTTCTTT; CDR3aa: CSAIHIEAFF
j_gene: TRBJ1-4; d_gene: NA; v_gene: TRBV6-5; abundance: NA; CDR3nt: TGTGCCTCCCGGGGGGAAGAAAAACTGTTTTTT; CDR3aa: CASRGEEKLFF
j_gene: TRBJ2-7; d_gene: NA; v_gene: TRBV19; abundance: once; CDR3nt: TGTGCCAGTAGTTGGTCTTCTACCTCCTACGAGCAGTACTTC; CDR3aa: CASSWSSTSYEQYF
j_gene: TRBJ1-3; d_gene: NA; v_gene: TRBV5-5; abundance: NA; CDR3nt: TGTGCCAGCAGCTCGAGGGATGGAAACACCATATATTTT; CDR3aa: CASSSRDGNTIYF
j_gene: TRBJ2-2; d_gene: TRBD1; v_gene: TRBV7-9; abundance: NA; CDR3nt: TGTGCCAGCAGATCCCGGGACAGGGGTACCGGGGAGCTGTTTTTT; CDR3aa: CASRSRDRGTGELFF
j_gene: TRBJ2-1; d_gene: TRBD2; v_gene: TRBV29-1; abundance: NA; CDR3nt: TGCAGCGTTTGGACAGAGCGGGAGGACAGCAATGAGCAGTTCTTC; CDR3aa: CSVWTEREDSNEQFF
j_gene: TRBJ1-1; d_gene: NA; v_gene: TRBV7-9; abundance: NA; CDR3nt: TGTGCCAGCAGCTTAGGGCACAAGGAGGCTTTCTTT; CDR3aa: CASSLGHKEAFF
j_gene: TRBJ2-7; d_gene: TRBD2; v_gene: TRBV10-1; abundance: NA; CDR3nt: TGCGCCAGCAGTGACGGTCTAGCGGGAGGAGCCTACGAGCAGTACTTC; CDR3aa: CASSDGLAGGAYEQYF